Following are 23 T cell receptor beta chains from one sample sequenced in a study of cytomegalovirus exposure and HLA in healthy donors. Sequencing was performed with immunoSEQ multiplex PCR; in TCRdb, only in-frame clones are kept and a portion is missing. The data hold some 64,000 clones, with around 97% observed a single time. The specimen was PBMCs. The receptors derive from a young woman in good health and CMV-seropositive.

The V gene is TRBV4-1, the J gene TRBJ1-5, with D uncertain. The CDR3 covers 16 residues. Trimming took off 0 bases at V and 0 bases at J, with 9 bases between the two ends. Germline V lookup: CDR1 MGHRA, CDR2 YSYEKL. In DNA form, the CDR3 reads TGCGCCAGCAGCCAAGATATGCGTCCTAGCAATCAGCCCCAGCATTTT. Its translation is CASSQDMRPSNQPQHF.

In DNA, the CDR3 is TGTGCCAGCAGCTTGAGGGACAGGGGCTACGAGCAGTACTTC. The encoded protein is CASSLRDRGYEQYF. The chain couples TRBV11-3 to TRBJ2-7, with 10 positions matching TRBD1. With 3 bases clipped from V and 3 bases from J, the junction kept 2 bases outside the gene matches. Per germline, CDR1 SGHNT and CDR2 YENEEA. The CDR3 length is 14 residues.

This chain joins TRBV28 and TRBJ2-5; 9 positions agree with TRBD1. The CDR3 runs to 16 residues. V was pared by 2 bases and J by 6 bases, with 10 bases of the junction left unmatched. CDR1 and CDR2 (germline): MDHEN, SYDVKM. In DNA, the CDR3 is TGTGCCAGCAGTTTAGGCCTGGGACAGGGAAGGCAGACCCAGTACTTC. Protein product: CASSLGLGQGRQTQYF.

The chain has TRBV5-1 and TRBJ1-2, with TRBD1 identical over 8 bases. The CDR3 runs to 13 residues. Trimming cost V 5 bases and J 6 bases; bases outside gene matches: 6. CDR1 and CDR2 from the germline V gene are SGHRS and YFSETQ. The CDR3 loop is CASRGQVQDGYTF. Here the CDR3 DNA reads TGCGCCAGCAGGGGACAGGTCCAAGATGGCTACACCTTC.

The chain combines TRBV14 with TRBJ1-1; TRBD1 matches 9 bases. Germline values: CDR1 SGHDN, CDR2 FVKESK. The ends lost 4 bases at V and 5 bases at J; junction bases unmatched: 8. This CDR3 is built from 15 residues. CDR3 region: CASSLYTGGHTEAFF. CDR3 sequence (DNA): TGTGCCAGCAGCCTGTATACAGGGGGCCATACTGAAGCTTTCTTT.

The chain carries TRBV18 and TRBJ1-2; 8 positions match TRBD1. Looked up from germline, CDR1 is KGHSH and CDR2 is LQKENI. V lost 0 bases to trimming and J lost 5 bases; unmatched junction nucleotides: 5. CDR3 length: 15 residues. The CDR3 DNA reads TGTGCCAGCTCACCACCCGGGACAGGAGATTATGGCTACACCTTC. Translation gives CASSPPGTGDYGYTF.

The chain carries TRBV6-5 and TRBJ1-4; D is uncertain. This CDR3 contains 14 residues. With 0 bases removed from V and 9 bases from J, the gap between germline ends came to 11 bases. Germline lookup yields CDR1 MNHEY and CDR2 SVGAGI. The DNA of the CDR3 is TGTGCCAGCAGTTACTCACCTGACATGCAAAAACTGTTTTTT. This gives the protein CASSYSPDMQKLFF.

The chain employs TRBV7-8 and TRBJ2-1; D is perhaps TRBD1 (5 bases). Germline values: CDR1 SGHVS, CDR2 FQNEAQ. The CDR3 runs 16 residues. Trimming stripped 6 bases from V and 4 bases from J, with 19 bases between. This CDR3 reads CASSPARVGAYNEQFF. CDR3 nucleotide sequence: TGTGCCAGCAGTCCGGCTAGGGTAGGGGCTTACAATGAGCAGTTCTTC. The variable domain in full, with the rest retrieved from reference TRBV7-8 and TRBJ2-1, is GAGVSQSPRYKVAKRGQDVALRCDPISGHVSLFWYQQALGQGPEFLTYFQNEAQLDKSGLPSDRFFAERPEGSVSTLKIQRTQQEDSAVYLCASSPARVGAYNEQFFGPGTRLTVL.

The genes are TRBV6-1 and TRBJ1-1, with 8 bases that match TRBD1. Losses at the gene ends were 6 bases for V and 5 bases for J; bases not matched to a gene: 5. The CDR3 is made up of 13 amino acids. The germline CDR1 and CDR2 sequences are MNHNS and SASEGT. The CDR3 bases are TGTGCCAGCAGAAGACAGGGGAGAACTGAAGCTTTCTTT. Amino acids: CASRRQGRTEAFF.

The chain uses TRBV18 and TRBJ2-1, with TRBD2 matching over 13 bases. This CDR3 has 17 residues. V lost 3 bases, J lost 0 bases, and 2 bases stayed unmatched. The germline V gene has CDR1 KGHSH and CDR2 LQKENI. CDR3 nucleotides: TGTGCCAGCTCACCTACTAGCGGGGGGGGCTCCTACAATGAGCAGTTCTTC. It codes for CASSPTSGGGSYNEQFF.

The sample holds a few counts of this clone. The genes are TRBV6-5 and TRBJ2-7, with TRBD2 matching 11 bases. This CDR3 has 15 amino acids. The V gene's germline CDR1 is MNHEY and CDR2 SVGAGI. With V trimmed by 4 bases and J by 4 bases, 6 bases remained unmatched. This CDR3 reads CASSSRLAGQYEQYF. The CDR3 DNA sequence: TGTGCCAGCAGTTCTCGACTAGCGGGACAATACGAGCAGTACTTC.

The chain has TRBV27 and TRBJ2-1, with TRBD2 as a possible D gene (6 bases). Per the germline V gene, CDR1 is MNHEY and CDR2 is SMNVEV (reference sequence). The CDR3 runs 15 residues. V was clipped by 6 bases and J by 5 bases, with 17 bases between them. This CDR3 reads CASSPQLARNNEQFF. CDR3 nucleotides: TGTGCCAGCAGCCCTCAGCTAGCGAGAAACAATGAGCAGTTCTTC.

This clone has just one count. The CDR3 DNA reads as TGTGCCAGCAGCGTAGATTCAGTAATGAACACTGAAGCTTTCTTT. Amino acid sequence: CASSVDSVMNTEAFF. V gene TRBV9 combines with J gene TRBJ1-1; D not resolved. V was shortened by 0 bases and J by 0 bases, with 9 bases between the two germline ends. Looked up from germline, CDR1 is SGDLS and CDR2 is YYNGEE. The CDR3 spans 15 residues.

The chain links TRBV19 to TRBJ2-3, with 11 bases fitting TRBD2. This CDR3 is built from 18 residues. Losses at the gene ends were 5 bases for V and 7 bases for J; bases not matched to a gene: 17. The germline V gene has CDR1 LNHDA and CDR2 SQIVND (reference sequence). CDR3 coding DNA: TGTGCCAGTAGTGGCTCCGGGACTAGCGGCTTGGGTCCCTATACGCAGTATTTT. Protein sequence: CASSGSGTSGLGPYTQYF.

The rearrangement joins TRBV7-3 to TRBJ1-1, with 8 bases matching TRBD1. Unmatched junction bases numbered 6, after V lost 5 bases and J lost 1 base. Per the germline V gene, CDR1 is SGHTA and CDR2 is FQGTGA. The CDR3 length is 15 residues. The CDR3 loop reads CASSPTGAPNTEAFF. CDR3 nucleotides: TGTGCCAGCAGCCCGACAGGGGCACCGAACACTGAAGCTTTCTTT.

The rearrangement links TRBV10-3 to TRBJ2-7, with TRBD2 matching 11 bases. With 0 bases clipped from V and 3 bases from J, the junction kept 4 bases outside the gene matches. This CDR3 region has 16 residues. Germline V lookup: CDR1 ENHRY, CDR2 SYGVKD. The CDR3 bases are TGTGCCATCAGTGAGTCAGATAGCGGGAGGGTCTACGAGCAGTACTTC. It encodes CAISESDSGRVYEQYF.

The V call is TRBV9, the J call TRBJ2-2; no reliable D call. Trimming removed 0 bases from V and 0 bases from J, with 6 bases in between. The CDR3 is 15 residues long. The V gene's germline CDR1 is SGDLS and CDR2 YYNGEE. The DNA of the CDR3 is TGTGCCAGCAGCGTAGCCCTAGCGAACACCGGGGAGCTGTTTTTT. This translates into CASSVALANTGELFF.

The V and J genes are TRBV5-1 and TRBJ1-2, with D unresolved. The CDR3 totals 14 residues. Between the trimmed V and J ends, which lost 0 bases and 0 bases, there was a span of 6 bases. Germline CDR1 is SGHRS and CDR2 is YFSETQ. DNA of the CDR3: TGCGCCAGCAGCTTGGTTCAGGCTAACTATGGCTACACCTTC. As protein: CASSLVQANYGYTF.

The chain uses TRBV30 and TRBJ1-2; D possibly corresponds to TRBD1 (6 bases). The CDR3 length is 12 residues. V was trimmed by 2 bases and J by 8 bases, leaving 12 bases between them. Germline values: CDR1 GTSNPN, CDR2 SVGIG (reference sequence). The CDR3 DNA reads as TGTGCCTGGAGTATACAGGGCACCGGCTACACCTTC. It codes for CAWSIQGTGYTF. The complete variable domain, with remaining parts taken from reference TRBV30 and TRBJ1-2, reads SQTIHQWPATLVQPVGSPLSLECTVEGTSNPNLYWYRQAAGRGLQLLFYSVGIGQISSEVPQNLSASRPQDRQFILSSKKLLLSDSGFYLCAWSIQGTGYTFGSGTRLTVV.

Only one count was recorded for this clone. The chain combines TRBV5-5 with TRBJ2-7; D possibly corresponds to TRBD2 (5 bases). CDR3 size: 14 residues. Trimming pared 2 bases from V and 1 base from J, leaving 10 bases between. CDR1 is SGHKS, CDR2 YYEKEE, per germline (reference sequence). This CDR3 reads CASSFRLPSYEQYF. The CDR3 region has the DNA TGTGCCAGCAGCTTCAGACTACCTTCCTACGAGCAGTACTTC.

This chain connects TRBV5-5 to TRBJ2-6, with 8 bases aligning to TRBD1. The CDR3 has 16 amino acids. Germline loops: CDR1 SGHKS, CDR2 YYEKEE (reference sequence). Trimming removed 3 bases from V and 1 base from J; junction bases left unmatched: 3. CDR3 sequence: CASSSTGASGANVLTF. The CDR3 nucleotides read TGTGCCAGCAGCTCGACAGGGGCTTCTGGGGCCAACGTCCTGACTTTC.

As DNA, the CDR3 is TGTGCCAGCAGCTTAGGAGAGAATCCACGAGGGGAGACCCAGTACTTC. Translation: CASSLGENPRGETQYF. The J gene is TRBJ2-5, the V gene TRBV7-9, with D possibly matching TRBD2 (5 bases). CDR3 length: 16 residues. Germline-derived CDR1 and CDR2 are SEHNR and FQNEAQ (reference sequence). V was shortened by 1 base and J by 5 bases, with 17 bases between the two germline ends.

The chain links TRBV5-1 to TRBJ2-7; 9 bases are shared with TRBD1. CDR1 and CDR2 (germline): SGHRS, YFSETQ. This CDR3 region has 14 residues. The V segment lost 1 base and the J segment 5 bases; nucleotides outside the gene matches: 4. CDR3: CASSLTGGLNEQYF. DNA for the CDR3: TGCGCCAGCAGCTTGACAGGGGGCCTGAACGAGCAGTACTTC.